This TCR beta chain emerged from a study of CD8 T cells in ankylosing spondylitis. Findings and limits, study-wide: Disease-associated clones were reportedly significantly overrepresented in matched ankylosing spondylitis synovial fluid. Apparently characteristic of ankylosing spondylitis blood was a TCR beta motif (eight highly homologous variants).

The germline CDR1 and CDR2 sequences are LGHNA and YSLEER. The CDR3 is 15 amino acids. Germline trimming cut 2 bases from V and 6 bases from J; bases unmatched to any gene: 8. Comment on this clonotype: Its antigen remains unknown.

One entry per CDR3 protein results from TCRdb running MiXCR on the 5' RACE reads. The table has 350,000 or so distinct CDR3 sequences, around 7.6% seen once. This chain links TRBV4-3 with TRBJ2-7, with 9 bases fitting TRBD1. Sequenced: blood, either unsorted or a sorted T cell fraction (not recorded which). The clonotype was recovered from a male donor with ankylosing spondylitis. CDR3 protein: CASSQNPGQGAEQYF. DNA of the CDR3: TGCGCCAGCAGCCAAAATCCGGGACAGGGAGCCGAGCAGTACTTC.